This T cell receptor beta chain appears in the sequencing data of a study of blood T cell repertoires in COVID-19. Study in general: Researchers got acute and convalescent COVID-19 samples from the United States, Italy and Spain.

CDR3 size: 13 residues. The germline CDR1 and CDR2 sequences are SGHTA and FQGTGA. Between the trimmed V and J ends, which lost 4 bases and 4 bases, there was a span of 10 bases. Participant-given clinical history determined each cohort assignment. Per the study methods: The authors estimated nucleated cell counts from reference gene primer amplification. Libraries were prepared by immunoSEQ multiplex PCR; TCRdb keeps only in-frame clonotypes and omits some of them. The V and J calls and clone size were taken over from that table, and D and trimming were inferred from the DNA. The sample lists about 140,000 clones, approximately 84% occurring once.

V and J are TRBV7-3 and TRBJ1-1; the D gene is possibly TRBD1 (5 bases). The sequence was obtained from a woman aged 50 to 65 with acute COVID-19. Specimen: PBMCs or T cells enriched from blood (not recorded which). The CDR3 is CASSSQGGTEAFF. CDR3 DNA: TGTGCCAGCAGCTCCCAGGGAGGCACTGAAGCTTTCTTT.